The entry below gives a single T cell receptor beta chain sequence along with its context. This entry belongs to a study of blood T cell repertoires in COVID-19. Libraries were prepared by immunoSEQ multiplex PCR; TCRdb keeps only in-frame clonotypes and omits some of them. This sample yields some 46,000 clones, of which around four fifths are seen a single time; less than 7% belongs to the top ten. The CDR3 loop spans 14 amino acids. Germline CDR1 SGHRS, CDR2 YFSETQ. Trimming took 5 bases from V and 0 from J, leaving 9 bases between them. Specimen: peripheral blood. The rearrangement links TRBV5-1 to TRBJ2-1; no clear D gene. The sequence came from a woman at least 80 years old with acute or convalescent COVID-19. CDR3 in DNA: TGCGCCAGCAGGGAGATGAGCTCCTACAATGAGCAGTTCTTC. Protein product: CASREMSSYNEQFF.